The entry below describes one T cell receptor beta chain. Many counts were recorded for this clonotype. No cognate antigen has been identified for it. No much larger clonotype is one base removed from it; base qualities were not supplied. Deletion took 5 bases off V and 2 bases off J, with a span of 9 bases between the germline ends. The germline V gene specifies SGHTA as CDR1 and FQGTGA as CDR2. The CDR3 starts with the cysteine, ends with the phenylalanine, and has 13 residues. Only the CDR3 DNA is retained, 39 bases long and in frame from the first base. These data belong to a study of chronic HIV infection and antiretroviral therapy (dated by TCRdb to the mid-2010s). The library was produced with 5' RACE. Instrument on record: Illumina MiSeq. TCRdb reran the public reads through fastp at Q25 and MiXCR, keeping productive beta chains. A single entry per CDR3 protein holds the most common genes and DNA from its merged rows. The sample table holds more than 25,000 distinct CDR3 sequences, of which 7.5% to 10% were seen once. About 2.4% of the sample rests with the top ten.

Sequencing was done on a sample of peripheral blood. The chain is assembled from TRBV7-3 and TRBJ1-1, with the D segment identity uncertain. The sequence was collected from an adult who had HIV and had not received antiretroviral therapy, or was an uninfected healthy control (not recorded which). The nucleotide sequence reads as follows: TGTGCCAGCAGCCGTGACGGAAACACTGAAGCTTTCTTT. Its product reads: CASSRDGNTEAFF.